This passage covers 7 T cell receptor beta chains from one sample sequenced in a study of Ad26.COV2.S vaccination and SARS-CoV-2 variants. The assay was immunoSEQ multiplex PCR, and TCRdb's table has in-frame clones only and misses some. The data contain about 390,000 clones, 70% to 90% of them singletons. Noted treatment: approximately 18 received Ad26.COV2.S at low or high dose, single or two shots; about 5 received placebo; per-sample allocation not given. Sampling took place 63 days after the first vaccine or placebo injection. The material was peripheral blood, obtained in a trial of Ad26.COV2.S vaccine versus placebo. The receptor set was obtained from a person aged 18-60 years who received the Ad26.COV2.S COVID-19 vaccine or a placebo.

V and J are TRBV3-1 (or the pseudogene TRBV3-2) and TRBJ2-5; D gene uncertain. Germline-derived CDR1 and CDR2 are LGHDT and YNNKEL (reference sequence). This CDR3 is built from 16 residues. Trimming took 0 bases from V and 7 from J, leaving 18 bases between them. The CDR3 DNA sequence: TGTGCCAGCAGCCAAGATCCGGGCAGGTCGGGCGGGACCCAGTACTTC. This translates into CASSQDPGRSGGTQYF.

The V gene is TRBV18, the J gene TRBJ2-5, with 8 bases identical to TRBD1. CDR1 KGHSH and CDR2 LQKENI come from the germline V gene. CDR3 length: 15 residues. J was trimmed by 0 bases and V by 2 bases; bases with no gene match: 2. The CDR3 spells CASSPGTGDQETQYF. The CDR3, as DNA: TGTGCCAGCTCACCAGGGACAGGAGACCAAGAGACCCAGTACTTC.

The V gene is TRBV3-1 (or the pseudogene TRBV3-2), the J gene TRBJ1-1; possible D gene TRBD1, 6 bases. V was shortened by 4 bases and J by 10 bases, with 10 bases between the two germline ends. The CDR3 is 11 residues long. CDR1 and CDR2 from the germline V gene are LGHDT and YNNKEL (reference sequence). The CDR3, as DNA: TGTGCCAGCAGCCGCCAGGGGTTAGCTTTCTTT. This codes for CASSRQGLAFF.

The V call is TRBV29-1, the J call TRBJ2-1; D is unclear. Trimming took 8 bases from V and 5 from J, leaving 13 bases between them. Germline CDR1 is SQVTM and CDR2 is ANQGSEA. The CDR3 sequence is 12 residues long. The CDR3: CSPLRRDNEQFF. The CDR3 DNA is TGCAGCCCCCTCCGGAGAGACAATGAGCAGTTCTTC.

The CDR3 region is CASSFPGDNHNEQFF. The CDR3 bases are TGTGCCAGCAGCTTTCCCGGGGACAACCACAATGAGCAGTTCTTC. This sequence joins TRBV7-9 and TRBJ2-1; TRBD1 is a possible D gene (6 bases). Trimming left V 3 bases short and J 5 bases short, with 14 bases between. This CDR3 contains 15 residues. The germline gives CDR1 SEHNR, CDR2 FQNEAQ (reference sequence).

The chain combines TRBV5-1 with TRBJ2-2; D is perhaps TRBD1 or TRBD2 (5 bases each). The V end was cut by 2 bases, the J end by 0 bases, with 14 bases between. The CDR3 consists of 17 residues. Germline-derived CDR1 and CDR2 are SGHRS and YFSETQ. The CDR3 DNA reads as TGCGCCAGCAGCTTTGGTCCCGGGGCTACGAACACCGGGGAGCTGTTTTTT. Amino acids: CASSFGPGATNTGELFF.

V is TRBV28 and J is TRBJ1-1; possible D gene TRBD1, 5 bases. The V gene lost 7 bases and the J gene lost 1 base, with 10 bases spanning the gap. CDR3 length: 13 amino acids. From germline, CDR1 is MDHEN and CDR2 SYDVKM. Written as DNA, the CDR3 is TGTGCCAGCATCTCGGGGGGGAACACTGAAGCTTTCTTT. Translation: CASISGGNTEAFF.